A selection of T cell receptor beta chains follows, all from one sample in a study of T cell repertoires in cytomegalovirus infection. TCRdb fed the reads into MiXCR, producing one record per CDR3 protein. The sample has approximately 390,000 distinct CDR3 sequences, roughly 34% seen once. Antigen specificity for these receptors is unknown. The sequencing used cultured PBMCs, collected from culture after CMV antigen stimulation. These receptors were obtained from a human donor in good health (CMV status not recorded). Some clones in this sample may be carry-over from other donors' samples. CDR3s include the opening cysteine and the closing phenylalanine or tryptophan. Clone size is shown for a subset of rows, as once, few, many or a class of expanded clone.

clone_size,v_call,j_call,cdr3_aa
.,TRBV7-9,TRBJ2-1,CASSIGRDLNEQFF
many,TRBV4-1,TRBJ2-1,CASSLSGELDEQFF
few,TRBV7-3,TRBJ2-7,CASSQTGTGIYEQYF
few,TRBV7-9,TRBJ2-5,CASSTDGTQVRTQYF
few,TRBV2,TRBJ2-2,CASSQEGGLTGELFF
.,TRBV12-5,TRBJ2-3,CASALRGITDTQYF
.,TRBV9,TRBJ2-4,CASSVDGEAGIAKNIQYF
many,TRBV6-2/TRBV6-3,TRBJ1-5,CASREGGQNQPQHF
.,TRBV7-9,TRBJ2-7,CASSASGRALDEQYF
many,TRBV7-2,TRBJ1-6,CASSLTGSYNSPLHF
.,TRBV4-3,TRBJ2-1,CASSQVQGDFEQFF
.,TRBV20-1,TRBJ2-7,CSAYTSESTYEQYF
few,TRBV4-1,TRBJ2-7,CASSQVGRAFNEQYF
.,TRBV3-1,TRBJ2-1,CASSQGPGGSNEQFF
.,TRBV19,TRBJ1-1,CASRLGSGEAFF
.,TRBV5-1,TRBJ2-7,CASSSDGTYEQYF
few,TRBV6-2/TRBV6-3,TRBJ1-6,CASRVRDGAFAPLHF
.,TRBV7-2,TRBJ2-1,CASSGASYNEQFF
.,TRBV7-2,TRBJ2-7,CASSPGGRAPYEQYF
.,TRBV6-4,TRBJ2-3,CASSESRDLTDTQYF
few,TRBV7-6,TRBJ2-5,CASSSRQGKQETQYF
few,TRBV7-7,TRBJ2-1,CASSSGLYYNEQFF
few,TRBV7-8,TRBJ1-4,CASSQSQGTHEKLFF
once,TRBV11-2,TRBJ2-5,CASSSGTSTAETQYF
.,TRBV20-1,TRBJ2-5,CSARDSAGKVGETQYF
few,TRBV27,TRBJ2-6,CASSLFSRANSGANVLTF
.,TRBV20-1,TRBJ1-2,CSATQTGRSLYGYTF
few,TRBV4-1,TRBJ2-5,CASSQDSQETQYF
many,TRBV7-2,TRBJ2-2,CASSLGQGVDTGELFF
few,TRBV7-2,TRBJ2-7,CASSTGTGRVFYEQYF
.,TRBV6-2/TRBV6-3,TRBJ2-3,CASSSVDPTDTQYF
.,TRBV19,TRBJ2-5,CASSVARLAVQETQYF
many,TRBV7-2,TRBJ2-3,CASSLGPSLRGDTQYF
.,TRBV6-2/TRBV6-3,TRBJ2-1,CASRVLAGVNEQFF
.,TRBV29-1,TRBJ2-5,CSVGSGQETQYF
few,TRBV9,TRBJ2-5,CASSVDPGRQETQYF
.,TRBV4-1,TRBJ2-7,CASSPDLGFSYEQYF
.,TRBV6-2/TRBV6-3,TRBJ1-1,CASSKQWRGDDSTEAFF
few,TRBV28,TRBJ2-1,CASSLSQGPMGQFF
few,TRBV7-2,TRBJ2-2,CASSPLRTGELFF
few,TRBV6-2/TRBV6-3,TRBJ2-1,CASSLLPSGPFNEQFF
few,TRBV24-1,TRBJ2-4,CATSDWRRNIQYF
.,TRBV2,TRBJ1-6,CASTLYRSNSPLHF
few,TRBV12-3/TRBV12-4,TRBJ1-1,CASSHTDNTEAFF
many,TRBV7-2,TRBJ1-1,CASSFGQGGTEAFF
.,TRBV4-2,TRBJ2-1,CASSPDLAGGSYNEQFF
.,TRBV7-4,TRBJ1-2,CASSFGQWGPYGYTF
.,TRBV9,TRBJ2-2,CASSAVPRGRVGELFF